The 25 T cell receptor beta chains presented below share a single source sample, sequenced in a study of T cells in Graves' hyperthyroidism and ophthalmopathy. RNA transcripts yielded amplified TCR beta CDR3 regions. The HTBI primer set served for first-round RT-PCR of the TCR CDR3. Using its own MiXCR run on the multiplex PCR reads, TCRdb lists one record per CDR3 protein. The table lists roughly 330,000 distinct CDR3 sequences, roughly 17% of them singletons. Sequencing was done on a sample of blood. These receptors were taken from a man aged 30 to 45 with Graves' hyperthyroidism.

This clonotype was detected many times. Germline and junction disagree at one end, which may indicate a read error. As DNA, the CDR3 is TGTGCCAGCAGCCTAGACGGACAGGGACCGTTCTCTGGAAACACCATATATTTT. Protein sequence: CASSLDGQGPFSGNTIYF. The gene calls are TRBV11-3 and TRBJ1-3; 8 bases agree with TRBD1. Germline V gene lookup returns CDR1 SGHNT and CDR2 YENEEA. CDR3 length equals 18 residues. The variable domain in full, completed from reference TRBV11-3 and TRBJ1-3, reads EAGVVQSPRYKIIEKKQPVAFWCNPISGHNTLYWYLQNLGQGPELLIRYENEEAVDDSQLPKDRFSAERLKGVDSTLKIQPAELGDSAVYLCASSLDGQGPFSGNTIYFGEGSWLTVV.

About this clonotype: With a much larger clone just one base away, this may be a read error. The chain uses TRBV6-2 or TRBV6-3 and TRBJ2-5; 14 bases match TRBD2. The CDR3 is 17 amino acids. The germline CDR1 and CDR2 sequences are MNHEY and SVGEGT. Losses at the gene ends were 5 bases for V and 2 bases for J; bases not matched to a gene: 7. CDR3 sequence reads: CASSPGTSGGGQETQYF. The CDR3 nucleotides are TGTGCCAGCAGTCCCGGGACTAGCGGGGGCGGTCAAGAGACCCAGTACTTC.

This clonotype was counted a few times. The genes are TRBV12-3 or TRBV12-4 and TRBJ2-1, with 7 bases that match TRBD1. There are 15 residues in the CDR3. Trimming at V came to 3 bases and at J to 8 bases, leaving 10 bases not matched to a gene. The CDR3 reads CASSFGFQGDDEQFF. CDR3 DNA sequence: TGTGCCAGCAGTTTCGGTTTTCAGGGGGACGATGAGCAGTTCTTC.

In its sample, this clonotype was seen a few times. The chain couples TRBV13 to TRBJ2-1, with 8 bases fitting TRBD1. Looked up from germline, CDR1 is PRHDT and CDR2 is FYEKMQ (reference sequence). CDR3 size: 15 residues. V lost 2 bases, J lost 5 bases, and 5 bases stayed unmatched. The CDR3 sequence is CASSLRDRRDNEQFF. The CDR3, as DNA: TGTGCCAGCAGCTTACGGGACAGGCGCGACAATGAGCAGTTCTTC.

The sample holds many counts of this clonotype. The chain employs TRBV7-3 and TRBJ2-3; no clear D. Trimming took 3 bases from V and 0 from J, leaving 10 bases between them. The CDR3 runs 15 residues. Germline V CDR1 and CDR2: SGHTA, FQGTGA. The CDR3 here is CASSFGQISTDTQYF. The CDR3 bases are TGTGCCAGCAGCTTTGGGCAGATTAGCACAGATACGCAGTATTTT.

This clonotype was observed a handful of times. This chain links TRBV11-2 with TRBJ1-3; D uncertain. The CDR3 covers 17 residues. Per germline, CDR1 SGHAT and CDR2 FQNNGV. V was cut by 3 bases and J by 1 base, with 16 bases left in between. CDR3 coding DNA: TGTGCCAGCAGCTTGAGTCCCCGGGGAGGATCTGGAAACACCATATATTTT. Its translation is CASSLSPRGGSGNTIYF.

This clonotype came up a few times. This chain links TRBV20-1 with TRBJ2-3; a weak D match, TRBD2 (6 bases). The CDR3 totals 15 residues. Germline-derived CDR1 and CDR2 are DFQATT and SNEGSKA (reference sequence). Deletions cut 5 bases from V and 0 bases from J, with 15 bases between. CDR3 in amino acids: CSAETTRSSTDTQYF. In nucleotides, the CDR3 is TGCAGTGCTGAGACGACTAGGTCGAGCACAGATACGCAGTATTTT.

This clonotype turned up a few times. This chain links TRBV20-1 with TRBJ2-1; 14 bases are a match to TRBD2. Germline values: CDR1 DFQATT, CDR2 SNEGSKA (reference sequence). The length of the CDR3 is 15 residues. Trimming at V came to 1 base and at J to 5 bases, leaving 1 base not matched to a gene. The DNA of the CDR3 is TGCAGTGCTAGAGGACTAGCGGGAGGGAACAATGAGCAGTTCTTC. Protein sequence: CSARGLAGGNNEQFF.

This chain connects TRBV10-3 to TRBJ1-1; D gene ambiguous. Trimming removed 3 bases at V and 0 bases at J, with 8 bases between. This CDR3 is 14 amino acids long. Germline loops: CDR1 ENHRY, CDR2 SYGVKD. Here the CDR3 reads CAISDGQVNTEAFF. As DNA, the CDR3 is TGTGCCATCAGTGACGGCCAAGTGAACACTGAAGCTTTCTTT.

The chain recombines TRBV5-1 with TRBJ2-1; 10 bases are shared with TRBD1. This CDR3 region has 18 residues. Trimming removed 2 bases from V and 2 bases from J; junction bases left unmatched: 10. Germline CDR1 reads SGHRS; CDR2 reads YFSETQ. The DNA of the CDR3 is TGCGCCAGCAGCTTTTCCTTTAGACAGGGGGCCCCCTACAATGAGCAGTTCTTC. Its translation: CASSFSFRQGAPYNEQFF.

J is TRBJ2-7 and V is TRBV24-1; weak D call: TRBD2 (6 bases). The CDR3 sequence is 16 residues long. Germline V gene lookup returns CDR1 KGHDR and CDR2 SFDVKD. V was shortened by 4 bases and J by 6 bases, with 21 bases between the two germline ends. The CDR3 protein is CATSEGPLGEVPEQYF. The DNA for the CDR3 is TGTGCCACCAGTGAAGGCCCTCTTGGGGAGGTCCCCGAGCAGTACTTC.

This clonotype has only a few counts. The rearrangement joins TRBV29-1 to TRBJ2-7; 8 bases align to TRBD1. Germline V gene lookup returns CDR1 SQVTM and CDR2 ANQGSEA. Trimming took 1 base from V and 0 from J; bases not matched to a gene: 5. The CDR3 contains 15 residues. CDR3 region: CSVEATGASSYEQYF. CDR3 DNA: TGCAGCGTTGAAGCGACAGGGGCTTCCTCCTACGAGCAGTACTTC.

Here the CDR3 reads CASSLQGGSGYTF. The CDR3 coding sequence is TGTGCCAGCAGTTTACAGGGAGGAAGTGGCTACACCTTC. The chain is built from TRBV27 and TRBJ1-2, with D possibly matching TRBD1 (5 bases). The V gene lost 2 bases and the J gene lost 7 bases, with 11 bases spanning the gap. CDR3 length: 13 amino acids. Germline-derived CDR1 and CDR2 are MNHEY and SMNVEV (reference sequence).

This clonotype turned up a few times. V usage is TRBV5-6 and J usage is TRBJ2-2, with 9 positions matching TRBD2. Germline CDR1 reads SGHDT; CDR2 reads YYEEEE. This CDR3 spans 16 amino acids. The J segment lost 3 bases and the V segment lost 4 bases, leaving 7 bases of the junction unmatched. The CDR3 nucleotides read TGTGCCAGCAGCAGCTGGACTAGCGAATACACCGGGGAGCTGTTTTTT. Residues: CASSSWTSEYTGELFF.

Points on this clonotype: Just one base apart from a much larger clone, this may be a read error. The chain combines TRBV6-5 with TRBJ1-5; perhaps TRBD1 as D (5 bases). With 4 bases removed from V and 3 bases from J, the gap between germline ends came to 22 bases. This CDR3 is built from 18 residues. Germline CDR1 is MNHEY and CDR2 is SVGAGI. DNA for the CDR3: TGTGCCAGCAGTTCCCCTACGAGGGGCGGGTTTGACAATCAGCCCCAGCATTTT. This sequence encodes CASSSPTRGGFDNQPQHF.

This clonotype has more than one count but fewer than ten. The CDR3 loop reads CASSSRPTDTQYF. The CDR3 coding sequence is TGCGCCAGCAGCTCAAGACCCACAGATACGCAGTATTTT. V and J are TRBV5-1 and TRBJ2-3; D not certain. The germline V and J ends were trimmed by 3 bases and 2 bases, with 7 bases remaining between them. CDR1 is SGHRS and CDR2 is YFSETQ in the germline V gene. This CDR3 is built from 13 residues.

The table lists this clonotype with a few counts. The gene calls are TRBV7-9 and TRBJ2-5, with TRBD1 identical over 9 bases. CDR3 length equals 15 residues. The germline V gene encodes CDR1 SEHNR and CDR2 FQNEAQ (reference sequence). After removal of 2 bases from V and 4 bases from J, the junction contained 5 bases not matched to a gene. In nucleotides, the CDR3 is TGTGCCAGCAGCTTATGGGACAGGGCGCTAGAGACCCAGTACTTC. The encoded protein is CASSLWDRALETQYF.

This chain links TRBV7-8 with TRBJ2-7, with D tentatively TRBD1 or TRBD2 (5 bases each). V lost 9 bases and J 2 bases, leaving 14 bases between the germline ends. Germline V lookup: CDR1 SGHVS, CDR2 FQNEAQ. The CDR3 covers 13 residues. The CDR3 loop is CARFWDPAYEQYF. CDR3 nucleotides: TGTGCCAGGTTTTGGGACCCAGCCTACGAGCAGTACTTC.

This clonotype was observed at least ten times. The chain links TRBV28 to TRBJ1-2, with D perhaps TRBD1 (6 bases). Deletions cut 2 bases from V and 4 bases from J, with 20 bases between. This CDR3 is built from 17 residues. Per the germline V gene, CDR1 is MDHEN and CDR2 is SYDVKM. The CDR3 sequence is CASSLPGQTTASYGYTF. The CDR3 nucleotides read TGTGCCAGCAGTTTACCAGGACAGACTACAGCTTCCTATGGCTACACCTTC.

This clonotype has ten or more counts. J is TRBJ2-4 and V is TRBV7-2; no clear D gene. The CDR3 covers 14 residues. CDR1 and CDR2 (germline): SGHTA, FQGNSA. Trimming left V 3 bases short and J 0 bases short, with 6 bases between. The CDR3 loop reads CASSFSGAKNIQYF. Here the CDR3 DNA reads TGTGCCAGCAGCTTTAGTGGAGCCAAAAACATTCAGTACTTC.

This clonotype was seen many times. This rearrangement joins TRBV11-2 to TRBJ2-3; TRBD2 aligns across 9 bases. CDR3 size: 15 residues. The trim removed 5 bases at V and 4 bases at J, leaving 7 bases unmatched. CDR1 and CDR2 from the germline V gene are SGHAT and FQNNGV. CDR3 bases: TGTGCCAGCAGCAAAAGCGGGAGGAGCTCAGATACGCAGTATTTT. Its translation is CASSKSGRSSDTQYF.

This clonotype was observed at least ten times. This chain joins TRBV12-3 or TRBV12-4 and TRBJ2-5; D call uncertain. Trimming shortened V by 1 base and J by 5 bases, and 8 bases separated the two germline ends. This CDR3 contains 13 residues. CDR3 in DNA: TGTGCCAGCAGTTTAGGATTCGGGGAGACCCAGTACTTC. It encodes CASSLGFGETQYF.

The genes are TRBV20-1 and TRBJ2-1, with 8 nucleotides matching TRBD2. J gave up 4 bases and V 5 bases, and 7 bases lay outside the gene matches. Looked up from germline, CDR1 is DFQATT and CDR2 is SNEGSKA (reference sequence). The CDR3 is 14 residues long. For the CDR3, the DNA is TGCAGTGCTTCGGGGGGGGGCGGGTACAATGAGCAGTTCTTC. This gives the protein CSASGGGGYNEQFF.

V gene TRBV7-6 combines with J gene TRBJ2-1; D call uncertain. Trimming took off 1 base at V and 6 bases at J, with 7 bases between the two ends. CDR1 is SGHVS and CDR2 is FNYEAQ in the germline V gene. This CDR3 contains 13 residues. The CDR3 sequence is CASSLDRANEQFF. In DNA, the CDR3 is TGTGCCAGCAGCTTAGATAGGGCCAATGAGCAGTTCTTC.

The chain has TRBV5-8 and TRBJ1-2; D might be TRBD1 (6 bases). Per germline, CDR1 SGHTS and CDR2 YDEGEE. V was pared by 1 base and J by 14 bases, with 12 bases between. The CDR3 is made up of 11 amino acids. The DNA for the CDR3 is TGTGCCAGCAGCTTGTACAGGGAGGATACCTTC. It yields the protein CASSLYREDTF.